This T cell receptor beta chain stems from a study of CD8 T cells in ankylosing spondylitis. The study, taken as a whole, reports: Typical of ankylosing spondylitis blood, it appeared, was a TCR beta motif of eight highly homologous variants. Both synovial fluid and blood in reactive arthritis had previously been reported to carry some motif variants. It was reported that disease-linked clones were significantly enriched in matched ankylosing spondylitis synovial fluid.

TCR beta libraries were made by quantitative 5'-RACE with molecular barcodes. TCRdb used MiXCR to reprocess the 5' RACE reads, holding one entry per CDR3 protein. The data show about 130,000 distinct CDR3 sequences, about 13% seen once. With 5 bases removed from V and 5 bases from J, the gap between germline ends came to 18 bases. The CDR3 contains 15 residues. At least ten counts were recorded for this clonotype. Its cognate antigen is unknown. The sample comprised blood, either unsorted or a sorted T cell fraction (not recorded which). V is TRBV12-3 or TRBV12-4 and J is TRBJ2-5; unclear D gene. The TCR sequence derives from a female donor with ankylosing spondylitis or in good health (not recorded which). The CDR3 loop is CASSPSRLRLETQYF. For the CDR3, the DNA is TGTGCCAGCAGTCCTTCACGCCTTCGTTTGGAGACCCAGTACTTC.